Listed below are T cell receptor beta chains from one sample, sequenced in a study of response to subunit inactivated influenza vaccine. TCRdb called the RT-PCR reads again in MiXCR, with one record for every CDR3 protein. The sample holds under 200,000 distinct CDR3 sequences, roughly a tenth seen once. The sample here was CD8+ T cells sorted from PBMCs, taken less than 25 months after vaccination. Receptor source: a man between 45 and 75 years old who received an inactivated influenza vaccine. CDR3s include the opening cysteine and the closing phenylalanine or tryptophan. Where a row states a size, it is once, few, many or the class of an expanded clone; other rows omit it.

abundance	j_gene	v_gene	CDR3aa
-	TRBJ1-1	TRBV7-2	CASIYRAEAFF
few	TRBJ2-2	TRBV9	CASSVGFGGELFF
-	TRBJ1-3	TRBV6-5	CASSLGVGNTIYF
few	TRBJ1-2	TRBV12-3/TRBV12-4	CASSLGHPGGYGYTF
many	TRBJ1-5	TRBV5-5	CASSLGVGTIAQPQHF
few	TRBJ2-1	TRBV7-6	CASSLDAGRPHNEQFF
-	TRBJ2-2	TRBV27	CASSHPGGGPNTGELFF
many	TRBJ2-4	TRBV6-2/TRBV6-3	CASSYRGRGAKNIQYF
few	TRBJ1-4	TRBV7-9	CASSSRTGFVEKLFF
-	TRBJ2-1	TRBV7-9	CASSLYRNEQFF
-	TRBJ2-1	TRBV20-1	CSARDITGIILEQFF
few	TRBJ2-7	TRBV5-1	CASSVGHPYEQYF
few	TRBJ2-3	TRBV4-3	CASSQEIEDSTDTQYF
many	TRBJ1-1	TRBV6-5	CASSYYSENTEAFF
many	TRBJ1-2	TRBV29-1	CSVESGGYGYTF
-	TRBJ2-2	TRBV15	CATSRGAGQGGTGELFF
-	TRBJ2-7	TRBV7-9	CASSSLDRGHYEQYF
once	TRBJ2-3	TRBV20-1	CSAILGAADTQYF
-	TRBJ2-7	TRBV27	CASSSIGTSTYEQYF
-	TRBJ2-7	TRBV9	CASSVGLDEFGEQYF
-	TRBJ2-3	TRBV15	CATKTGLTDTQYF
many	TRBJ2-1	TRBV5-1	CASSQETTSGRNEQFF
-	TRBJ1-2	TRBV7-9	CASSLGTGGFGYTF
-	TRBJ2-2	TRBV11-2	CASSLDLGLAGGLATGELFF
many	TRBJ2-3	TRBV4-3	CASSQDSGPQYF
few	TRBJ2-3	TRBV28	CASRAGRFLDTQYF
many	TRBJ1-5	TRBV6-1	CASRQPSDYQPQHF
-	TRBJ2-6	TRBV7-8	CASSFWQIAGANVLTF
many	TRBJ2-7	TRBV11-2	CASSQEWVSYEQYF
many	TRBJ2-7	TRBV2	CASSEGGGTYEQYF
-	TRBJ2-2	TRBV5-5	CASSGRDRGWTGELFF
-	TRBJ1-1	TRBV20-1	CSAEQGQNTEAFF
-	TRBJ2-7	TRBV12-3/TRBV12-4	CASSSPGPAAEQYF
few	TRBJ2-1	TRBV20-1	CSARDPGRIASYAEQFF
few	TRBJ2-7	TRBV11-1	CASSFTGPVGGEQYF
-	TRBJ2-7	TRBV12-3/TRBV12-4	CASSLGRDVYEQYF
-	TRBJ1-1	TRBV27	CASSHGTGSLANTEAFF
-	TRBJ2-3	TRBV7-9	CASSFSANTDTQYF
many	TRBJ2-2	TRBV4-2	CASSQRGDLSGELFF
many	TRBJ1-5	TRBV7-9	CASRTRPGNQPQHF
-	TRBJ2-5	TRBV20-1	CSASRVGMGGETQYF
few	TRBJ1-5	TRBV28	CASSELGPGQPQHF
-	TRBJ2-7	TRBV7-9	CASSLPDQRYEQYF
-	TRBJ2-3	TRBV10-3	CAISPGLRGGTDTQYF
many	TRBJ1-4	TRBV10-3	CAISPSGGREKLFF
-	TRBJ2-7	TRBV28	CASTDFLQGETRYEQYF
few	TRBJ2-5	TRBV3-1	CASSQDWLAGAPGGETQYF
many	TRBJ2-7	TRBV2	CASSVRGYEQYF
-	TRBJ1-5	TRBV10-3	CAISEVLDQPQHF
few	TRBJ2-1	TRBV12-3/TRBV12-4	CASRPWGTGLDNEQFF